Listed below are T cell receptor beta chains from one sample, sequenced in a study of Graves' ophthalmopathy and Graves' hyperthyroidism. TCRdb processed the multiplex PCR reads anew with MiXCR; each CDR3 protein has one entry. This sample has about 370,000 distinct CDR3 sequences; approximately 16% occur once, and the top ten carry 1.5% to 2%. The specimen sequenced was peripheral blood. The receptors here all came from a woman aged 18-35 years with Graves' ophthalmopathy. Each CDR3 is given with its conserved first and last residue. A D gene is named only where the DNA matches it firmly. Size values are once, few and many counts, or a class for expanded clones, and some rows have none.

J gene,V gene,clone size,D gene,CDR3 protein,CDR3 DNA
TRBJ2-5,TRBV7-2,few,.,CASSLGSLIPQETQYF,TGTGCCAGCAGCTTAGGATCGCTTATCCCACAAGAGACCCAGTACTTC
TRBJ2-7,TRBV12-3/TRBV12-4,few,TRBD1,CASSFSGTGFGDEQYF,TGTGCCAGCAGTTTCTCCGGGACAGGGTTCGGCGACGAGCAGTACTTC
TRBJ1-1,TRBV6-1,.,TRBD1,CASSGLQTDRDTEAFF,TGTGCCAGCAGTGGGCTGCAGACGGACAGGGACACTGAAGCTTTCTTT
TRBJ2-3,TRBV19,many,.,CASSMAGNPDTQYF,TGTGCCAGTAGTATGGCCGGGAATCCAGATACGCAGTATTTT
TRBJ2-2,TRBV30,once,TRBD2,CAWSVPLAGGNTGELSF,TGTGCCTGGAGTGTACCCCTTGCGGGAGGGAACACCGGGGAGCTGTCTTTT
TRBJ1-6,TRBV12-3/TRBV12-4,many,.,CASSPRLERSPLHF,TGTGCCAGCAGCCCCCGATTGGAGCGTTCACCCCTCCACTTT
TRBJ1-2,TRBV24-1,many,TRBD1,CATSGTPGQGASQLYGYTF,TGTGCCACCAGTGGAACGCCGGGACAGGGGGCCTCCCAACTCTATGGCTACACCTTC
TRBJ1-2,TRBV24-1,many,TRBD1,CATSGEAGGEIGHGYTF,TGTGCCACCAGTGGAGAGGCAGGGGGCGAGATCGGGCATGGCTACACCTTC
TRBJ1-1,TRBV28,many,.,CASSGGLLTEAFF,TGTGCCAGCAGTGGAGGTCTTTTGACTGAAGCTTTCTTT
TRBJ2-5,TRBV7-9,few,TRBD1,CASSLRGTVQETQYF,TGTGCCAGCAGCTTAAGGGGGACAGTGCAAGAGACCCAGTACTTC
TRBJ1-1,TRBV27,many,.,CASSLYRDLNTEAFF,TGTGCCAGCAGTTTATATCGTGATCTTAACACTGAAGCTTTCTTT
TRBJ1-2,TRBV9,many,TRBD1,CASTPTGNVAGGYTF,TGTGCCAGCACCCCGACAGGGAATGTAGCAGGTGGCTACACCTTC
TRBJ2-5,TRBV2,few,TRBD1,CASSDLRGLMETQYF,TGTGCCAGCAGTGACCTCAGGGGGTTAATGGAGACCCAGTACTTC
TRBJ2-2,TRBV20-1,many,.,CSARERLNTGELFF,TGCAGTGCTAGAGAGAGACTTAACACCGGGGAGCTGTTTTTT
TRBJ2-2,TRBV19,many,TRBD2,CASRGQGGANTGELFF,TGTGCCAGTAGAGGCCAGGGAGGGGCGAACACCGGGGAGCTGTTTTTT
TRBJ2-7,TRBV7-2,many,.,CASSLGLDIGEQYF,TGTGCCAGCAGCTTAGGTTTGGACATCGGCGAGCAGTACTTC
TRBJ1-1,TRBV19,many,.,CASSIGLTEAFF,TGTGCCAGTAGTATCGGACTCACTGAAGCTTTCTTT
TRBJ1-1,TRBV29-1,many,TRBD1,CSVWGTGGPKGAFF,TGCAGCGTATGGGGGACAGGGGGTCCCAAGGGAGCTTTCTTT
TRBJ2-7,TRBV7-2,.,.,CASSLQIDYEQYF,TGTGCCAGCAGCTTACAAATCGACTACGAGCAGTACTTC
TRBJ2-7,TRBV10-3,many,.,CAISEGSYEQYF,TGTGCCATCAGTGAGGGAAGCTACGAGCAGTACTTC
TRBJ1-1,TRBV5-4,many,.,CASSRGGPMGNTEAFF,TGTGCCAGCAGCAGGGGAGGGCCGATGGGGAACACTGAAGCTTTCTTT
TRBJ2-7,TRBV12-3/TRBV12-4,many,.,CASSLDPGTMTYEQYF,TGTGCCAGCAGTTTAGACCCGGGCACAATGACCTACGAGCAGTACTTC
TRBJ1-1,TRBV4-1,many,TRBD1,CASSQRGGDRVNTEAFF,TGCGCCAGCAGCCAAAGGGGAGGGGACAGGGTGAACACTGAAGCTTTCTTT
TRBJ1-2,TRBV4-3,many,.,CASSPRTANGGYTF,TGCGCCAGCAGCCCTCGGACAGCCAACGGTGGCTACACCTTC
TRBJ2-7,TRBV12-3/TRBV12-4,many,TRBD2,CASSLSGRSYEQYF,TGTGCCAGCAGTTTGAGCGGGAGATCCTACGAGCAGTACTTC
TRBJ2-7,TRBV20-1,.,TRBD1,CSAIRQGANEQYF,TGCAGTGCTATCCGACAGGGGGCGAACGAGCAGTACTTC
TRBJ1-1,TRBV7-8,many,TRBD1,CATTGQGGTEAFF,TGTGCCACCACGGGACAGGGTGGGACTGAAGCTTTCTTT
TRBJ2-7,TRBV28,many,.,CASSFQTYEQYF,TGTGCCAGCAGTTTCCAAACCTACGAGCAGTACTTC
TRBJ2-5,TRBV7-2,many,.,CASSLPGPETQYF,TGTGCCAGCAGCTTGCCCGGGCCAGAGACCCAGTACTTC
TRBJ2-5,TRBV2,.,.,CASILPGTQYF,TGTGCCAGCATACTGCCTGGGACCCAGTACTTC
TRBJ1-1,TRBV9,many,.,CASSVAVNTEAFF,TGTGCCAGCAGCGTAGCCGTGAACACTGAAGCTTTCTTT
TRBJ1-6,TRBV11-2,many,.,CASRPPGRGAGNNSPLHF,TGTGCCAGCAGGCCTCCGGGGCGGGGGGCTGGTAATAATTCACCCCTCCACTTT
TRBJ2-6,TRBV4-2,many,.,CASSQETDGANVLTF,TGTGCCAGCAGCCAAGAGACAGATGGGGCCAACGTCCTGACTTTC
TRBJ2-5,TRBV7-2,many,TRBD2,CASSPLGGRAPRETQYF,TGTGCCAGCAGCCCCCTGGGCGGGAGGGCCCCGAGGGAGACCCAGTACTTC
TRBJ2-7,TRBV28,many,.,CASSSRYRYEQYF,TGTGCCAGCAGTTCTAGGTATCGCTACGAGCAGTACTTC
TRBJ2-7,TRBV15,few,.,CATSPLAGEEQYF,TGTGCCACCAGCCCCCTTGCAGGGGAAGAGCAGTACTTC